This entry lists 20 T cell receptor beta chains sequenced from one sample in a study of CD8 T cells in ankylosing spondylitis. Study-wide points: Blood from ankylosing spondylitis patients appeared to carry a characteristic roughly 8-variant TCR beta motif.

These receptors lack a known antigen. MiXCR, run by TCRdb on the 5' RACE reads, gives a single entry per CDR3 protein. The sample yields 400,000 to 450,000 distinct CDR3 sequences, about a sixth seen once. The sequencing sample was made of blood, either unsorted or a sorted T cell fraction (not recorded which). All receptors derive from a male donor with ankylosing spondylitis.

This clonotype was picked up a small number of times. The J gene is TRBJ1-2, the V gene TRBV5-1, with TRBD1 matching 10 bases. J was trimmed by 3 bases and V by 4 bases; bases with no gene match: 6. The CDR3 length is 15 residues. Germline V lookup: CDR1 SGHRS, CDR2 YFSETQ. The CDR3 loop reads CASSQVTGGDYGYTF. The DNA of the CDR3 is TGCGCCAGCAGCCAAGTGACAGGGGGCGACTATGGCTACACCTTC.

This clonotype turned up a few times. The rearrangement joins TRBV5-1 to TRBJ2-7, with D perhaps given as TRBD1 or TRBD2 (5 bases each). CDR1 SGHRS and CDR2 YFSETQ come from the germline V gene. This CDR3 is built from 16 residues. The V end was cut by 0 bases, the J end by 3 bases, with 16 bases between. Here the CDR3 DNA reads TGCGCCAGCAGCTTGGGTACAGGCACTGGGGGCTACGAGCAGTACTTC. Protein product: CASSLGTGTGGYEQYF.

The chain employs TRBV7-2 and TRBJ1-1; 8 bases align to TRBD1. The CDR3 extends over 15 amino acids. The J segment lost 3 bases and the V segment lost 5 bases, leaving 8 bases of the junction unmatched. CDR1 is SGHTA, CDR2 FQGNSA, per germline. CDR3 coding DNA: TGTGCCAGCAGCCCCTCCGACAGGGGATACACTGAAGCTTTCTTT. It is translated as CASSPSDRGYTEAFF.

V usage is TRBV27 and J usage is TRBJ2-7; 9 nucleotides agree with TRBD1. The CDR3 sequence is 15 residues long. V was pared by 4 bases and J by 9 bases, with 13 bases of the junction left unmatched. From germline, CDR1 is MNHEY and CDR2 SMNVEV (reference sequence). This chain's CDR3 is CASSSPTGGERRQYF. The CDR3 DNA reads TGTGCCAGCAGTTCACCCACAGGGGGCGAAAGGAGGCAGTACTTC.

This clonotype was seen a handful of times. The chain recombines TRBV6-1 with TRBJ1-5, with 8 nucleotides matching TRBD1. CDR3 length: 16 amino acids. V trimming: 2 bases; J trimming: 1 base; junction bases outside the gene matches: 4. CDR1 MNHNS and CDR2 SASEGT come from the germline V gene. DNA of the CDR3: TGTGCCAGCAGTGAATACAACAGGGGGAGCAATCAGCCCCAGCATTTT. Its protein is CASSEYNRGSNQPQHF.

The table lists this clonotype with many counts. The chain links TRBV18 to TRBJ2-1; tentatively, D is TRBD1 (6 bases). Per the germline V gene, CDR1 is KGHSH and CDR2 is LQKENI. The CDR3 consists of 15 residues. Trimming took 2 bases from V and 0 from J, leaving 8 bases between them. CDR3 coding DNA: TGTGCCAGCTCACCAAGGGGGAGCTCCTACAATGAGCAGTTCTTC. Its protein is CASSPRGSSYNEQFF.

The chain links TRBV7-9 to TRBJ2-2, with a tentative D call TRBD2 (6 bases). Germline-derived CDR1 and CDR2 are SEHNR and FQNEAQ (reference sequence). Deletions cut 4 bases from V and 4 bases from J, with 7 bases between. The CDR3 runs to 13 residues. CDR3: CASSWRGTGELFF. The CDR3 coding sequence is TGTGCCAGCAGCTGGAGGGGCACCGGGGAGCTGTTTTTT.

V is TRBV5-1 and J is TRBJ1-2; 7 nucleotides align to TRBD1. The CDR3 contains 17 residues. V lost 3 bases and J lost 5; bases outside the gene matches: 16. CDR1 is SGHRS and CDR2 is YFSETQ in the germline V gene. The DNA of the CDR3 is TGCGCCAGCAGCTCCGCCCCTGACAGGGTAGGGTTGTATGGCTACACCTTC. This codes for CASSSAPDRVGLYGYTF. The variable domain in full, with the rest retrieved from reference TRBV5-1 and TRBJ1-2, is KAGVTQTPRYLIKTRGQQVTLSCSPISGHRSVSWYQQTPGQGLQFLFEYFSETQRNKGNFPGRFSGRQFSNSRSEMNVSTLELGDSALYLCASSSAPDRVGLYGYTFGSGTRLTVV.

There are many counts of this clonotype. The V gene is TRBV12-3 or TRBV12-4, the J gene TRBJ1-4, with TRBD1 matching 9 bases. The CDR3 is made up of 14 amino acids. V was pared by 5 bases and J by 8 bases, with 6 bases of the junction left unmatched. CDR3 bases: TGTGCCAGCAGTCTAGGACAGGGGCGGGAAAAACTGTTTTTT. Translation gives CASSLGQGREKLFF.

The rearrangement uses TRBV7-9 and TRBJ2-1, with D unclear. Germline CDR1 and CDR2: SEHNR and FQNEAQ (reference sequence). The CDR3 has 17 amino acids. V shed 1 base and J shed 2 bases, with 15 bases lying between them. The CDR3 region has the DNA TGTGCCAGCAGCTTAGGTTTGGGTGGGAACGCCTACAATGAGCAGTTCTTC. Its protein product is CASSLGLGGNAYNEQFF.

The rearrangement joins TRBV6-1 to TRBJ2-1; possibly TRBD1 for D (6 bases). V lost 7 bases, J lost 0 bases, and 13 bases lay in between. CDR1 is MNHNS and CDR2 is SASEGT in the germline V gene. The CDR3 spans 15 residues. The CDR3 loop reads CASTPRGSSYNEQFF. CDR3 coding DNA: TGTGCCAGCACCCCCAGGGGCTCCTCCTACAATGAGCAGTTCTTC.

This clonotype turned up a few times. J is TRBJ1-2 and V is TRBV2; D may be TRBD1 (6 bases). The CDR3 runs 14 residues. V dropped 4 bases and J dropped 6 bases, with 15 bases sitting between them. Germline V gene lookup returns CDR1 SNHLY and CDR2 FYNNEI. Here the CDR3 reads CASSARGVGDGYTF. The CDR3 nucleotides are TGTGCCAGCAGTGCCAGGGGAGTTGGCGATGGCTACACCTTC. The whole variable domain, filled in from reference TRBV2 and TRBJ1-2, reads EPEVTQTPSHQVTQMGQEVILRCVPISNHLYFYWYRQILGQKVEFLVSFYNNEISEKSEIFDDQFSVERPDGSNFTLKIRSTKLEDSAMYFCASSARGVGDGYTFGSGTRLTVV.

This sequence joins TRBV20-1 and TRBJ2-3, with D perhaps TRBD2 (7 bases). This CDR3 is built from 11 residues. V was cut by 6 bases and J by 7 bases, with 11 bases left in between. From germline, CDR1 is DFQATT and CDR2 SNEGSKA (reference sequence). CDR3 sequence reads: CSAAGANTQYF. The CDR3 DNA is TGCAGTGCCGCGGGGGCAAATACGCAGTATTTT.

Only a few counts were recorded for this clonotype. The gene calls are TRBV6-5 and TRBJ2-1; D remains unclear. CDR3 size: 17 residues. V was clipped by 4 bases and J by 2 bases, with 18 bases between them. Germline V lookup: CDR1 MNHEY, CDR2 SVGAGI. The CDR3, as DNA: TGTGCCAGCAGTTCTCATCAAGGTAGCCCCCCCTACAATGAGCAGTTCTTC. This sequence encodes CASSSHQGSPPYNEQFF.

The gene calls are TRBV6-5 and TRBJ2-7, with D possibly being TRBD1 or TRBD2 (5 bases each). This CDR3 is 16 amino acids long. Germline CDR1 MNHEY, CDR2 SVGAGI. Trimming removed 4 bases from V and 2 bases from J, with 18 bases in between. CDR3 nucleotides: TGTGCCAGCAGTTCCCTCCGGGAAAAGGGACCCTACGAGCAGTACTTC. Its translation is CASSSLREKGPYEQYF.

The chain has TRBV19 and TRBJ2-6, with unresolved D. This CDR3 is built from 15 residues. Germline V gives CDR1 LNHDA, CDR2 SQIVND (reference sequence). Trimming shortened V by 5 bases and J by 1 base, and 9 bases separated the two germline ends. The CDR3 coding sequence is TGTGCCAGTAGTTTCAGGCTGTCTGGGGCCAACGTCCTGACTTTC. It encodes CASSFRLSGANVLTF.

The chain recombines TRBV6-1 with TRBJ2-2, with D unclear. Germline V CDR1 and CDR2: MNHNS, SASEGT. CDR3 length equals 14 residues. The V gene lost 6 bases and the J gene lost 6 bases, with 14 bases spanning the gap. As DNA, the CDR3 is TGTGCCAGCAGCCGGACGGTTCCCCCCGGGGAGCTGTTTTTT. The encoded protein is CASSRTVPPGELFF.

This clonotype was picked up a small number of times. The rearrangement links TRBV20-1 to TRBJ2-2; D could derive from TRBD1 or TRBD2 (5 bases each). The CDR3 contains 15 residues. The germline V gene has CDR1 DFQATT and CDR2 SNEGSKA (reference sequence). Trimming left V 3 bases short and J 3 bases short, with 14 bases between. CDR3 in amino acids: CSASYGASDTGELFF. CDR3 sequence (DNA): TGCAGTGCTAGCTACGGGGCGAGCGACACCGGGGAGCTGTTTTTT.

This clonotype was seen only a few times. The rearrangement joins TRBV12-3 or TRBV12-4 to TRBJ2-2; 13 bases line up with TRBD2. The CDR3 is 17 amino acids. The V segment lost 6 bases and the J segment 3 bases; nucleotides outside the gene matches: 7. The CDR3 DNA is TGTGCCAGCAGCAAAACTAGCGGGGGGGCGGACACCGGGGAGCTGTTTTTT. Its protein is CASSKTSGGADTGELFF.

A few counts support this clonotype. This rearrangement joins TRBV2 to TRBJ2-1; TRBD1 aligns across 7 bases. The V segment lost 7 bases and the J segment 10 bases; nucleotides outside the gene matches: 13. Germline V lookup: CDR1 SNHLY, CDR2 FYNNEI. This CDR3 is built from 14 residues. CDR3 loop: CASIIGQAVEEQFF. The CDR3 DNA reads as TGTGCCAGCATTATTGGACAGGCGGTCGAGGAGCAGTTCTTC.